The T cell receptor (beta chain) described here comes from a study of blood T cell repertoires in COVID-19. Study summary: Samples came from the United States, Italy and Spain, spanning acute and convalescent COVID-19. Sample material is recorded as cDNA or gDNA derived from T cells, B-cell-depleted T cells, or PBMCs.

Original methodology: Nucleated cell number was recorded as an estimate derived from reference gene primer amplification. Clones were sequenced by immunoSEQ multiplex PCR, and TCRdb holds only the in-frame ones, with some missing. V and J calls and clone size are copied from that table; D and trimming were computed from the DNA. The sample includes 50,000 to 85,000 clones, over 75% of them seen just once. V shed 0 bases and J shed 4 bases, with 12 bases lying between them. Germline CDR1 is GTSNPN and CDR2 is SVGIG (reference sequence). The CDR3 runs 14 residues. The TCR originated in a human donor in a cohort sampled during active COVID-19. V is TRBV30 and J is TRBJ1-2; the D is unclear. Sequencing input: peripheral blood. The CDR3 protein is CAWSVPYSIYGYTF. Written as DNA, the CDR3 is TGTGCCTGGAGTGTACCGTACAGCATCTATGGCTACACCTTC.